This passage covers 9 T cell receptor beta chains from one sample sequenced in a study of regulatory T cells in long-lasting Graves disease. Researchers made TCR beta libraries by using iRepertoire HTBI primers and running Arm-PCR on CDR3 regions. MiXCR was run by TCRdb on the multiplex PCR reads, yielding one entry per CDR3 protein. The top ten hold roughly 8.9% of the sample, which has some 490,000 distinct CDR3 sequences, 12% seen once. Time point defined: newly diagnosed GD, antithyroid drugs for less than 3 months. RNA extracted from PBMCs served as the sequencing template. Separately, the same data were catalogued under a study of T cells in Graves' hyperthyroidism and ophthalmopathy.

The sequences come from peripheral blood mononuclear cells (PBMCs), collected at new diagnosis, from a patient treated with antithyroid drugs. These receptors came from a young woman with Graves disease.

This clonotype was detected many times. V gene TRBV11-2 combines with J gene TRBJ2-3, with D uncertain. V dropped 5 bases and J dropped 11 bases, with 20 bases sitting between them. Germline CDR1 is SGHAT and CDR2 is FQNNGV. The CDR3 spans 14 residues. The CDR3 DNA reads TGTGCCAGCAGCCAAGCCTTAGGCGGATACGAGCAGTATTTT. Its protein is CASSQALGGYEQYF.

This clonotype has at least ten counts. This chain joins TRBV18 and TRBJ1-4; no clear D. The CDR3 consists of 13 residues. Germline V gene data show CDR1 as KGHSH and CDR2 as LQKENI. V shed 1 base and J shed 8 bases, with 8 bases lying between them. The CDR3 is CASSPQVSEKLFF. The CDR3 DNA is TGTGCCAGCTCACCACAGGTATCCGAAAAACTGTTTTTT.

Points on this clonotype: The conserved phenylalanine or tryptophan is not found at the CDR3 terminus, so this likely reflects a read error. The rearrangement uses TRBV2 and TRBJ1-5; a weak D match, TRBD1 (5 bases). CDR1 is SNHLY and CDR2 is FYNNEI in the germline V gene. Trimming took off 6 bases at V and 5 bases at J, with 17 bases between the two ends. The CDR3 is 15 amino acids. CDR3 in DNA: TGTGCCAGCAGCGTCCGGAGGGGCGACCATCAGCCCCAGCATCTT. Its protein product is CASSVRRGDHQPQHL.

This clonotype was detected ten times or more. This chain uses TRBV7-2 with TRBJ2-5, with TRBD2 matching 14 bases. The CDR3 length is 16 residues. J lost 4 bases, V lost 5 bases, and 6 bases had no gene match. CDR1 is SGHTA and CDR2 is FQGNSA in the germline V gene. CDR3: CASSTRLAGGPETQYF. CDR3 DNA sequence: TGTGCCAGCAGCACCCGACTAGCGGGAGGGCCAGAGACCCAGTACTTC. Complete variable domain (other parts from reference TRBV7-2 and TRBJ2-5): GAGVSQSPSNKVTEKGKDVELRCDPISGHTALYWYRQSLGQGLEFLIYFQGNSAPDKSGLPSDRFSAERTGGSVSTLTIQRTQQEDSAVYLCASSTRLAGGPETQYFGPGTRLLVL.

At least ten counts were recorded for this clonotype. The V and J genes are TRBV6-5 and TRBJ1-1, with 9 bases identical to TRBD1. The V and J ends lost 4 bases and 1 base, in that order; junction bases with no gene match: 7. The germline V gene encodes CDR1 MNHEY and CDR2 SVGAGI. CDR3 length: 16 residues. The CDR3 reads CASSSHRGQANTEAFF. CDR3 bases: TGTGCCAGCAGTTCCCACAGGGGGCAGGCGAACACTGAAGCTTTCTTT.

The chain carries TRBV6-2 or TRBV6-3 and TRBJ1-2; a weak D match, TRBD1 (6 bases). With 2 bases removed from V and 4 bases from J, the gap between germline ends came to 14 bases. CDR1 and CDR2 (germline): MNHEY, SVGEGT. This CDR3 spans 15 amino acids. CDR3 in amino acids: CASSYGGPSSYGYTF. CDR3 in DNA: TGTGCCAGCAGTTACGGGGGGCCGTCCTCCTATGGCTACACCTTC.

This chain connects TRBV2 to TRBJ2-7; no firm D call. Trimming pared 4 bases from V and 8 bases from J, leaving 24 bases between. The V gene's germline CDR1 is SNHLY and CDR2 FYNNEI. The CDR3 consists of 16 residues. CDR3 amino acids: CASSGPETLRPGKQYF. The CDR3 DNA sequence: TGTGCCAGCAGTGGTCCGGAGACGCTACGACCGGGCAAGCAGTACTTC.

This chain uses TRBV2 with TRBJ1-2; 9 bases are shared with TRBD1. V was pared by 6 bases and J by 6 bases, with 2 bases of the junction left unmatched. This CDR3 region has 12 residues. Looked up from germline, CDR1 is SNHLY and CDR2 is FYNNEI. CDR3 sequence: CASRGTGNGYTF. DNA for the CDR3: TGTGCCAGCAGGGGGACAGGGAATGGCTACACCTTC.

In its sample, this clonotype was seen many times. The chain couples TRBV2 to TRBJ2-1; the D gene is possibly TRBD2 (6 bases). This CDR3 is built from 12 residues. V was pared by 6 bases and J by 9 bases, with 12 bases between. CDR1 is SNHLY, CDR2 FYNNEI, per germline. The CDR3 DNA is TGTGCCAGCAGAAGGACTACTCTTGAGCAGTTCTTC. Translation: CASRRTTLEQFF. Using reference TRBV2 and TRBJ2-1 for the parts outside the CDR3, the full variable domain is EPEVTQTPSHQVTQMGQEVILRCVPISNHLYFYWYRQILGQKVEFLVSFYNNEISEKSEIFDDQFSVERPDGSNFTLKIRSTKLEDSAMYFCASRRTTLEQFFGPGTRLTVL.